Shown below are 2 T cell receptor beta chains from a single sample sequenced in a study of blood T cell repertoires in COVID-19. TCRdb keeps only in-frame clones here, not all; method: immunoSEQ multiplex PCR. The sample lists some 300,000 clones, about 87% occurring once. Sequencing was carried out using peripheral blood. The receptors stem from a woman aged 30 to 39 who had recovered from COVID-19.

J is TRBJ1-1 and V is TRBV19; no definite D call. Germline CDR1 LNHDA, CDR2 SQIVND (reference sequence). The V end was cut by 3 bases, the J end by 0 bases, with 8 bases between. The length of the CDR3 is 14 residues. CDR3 bases: TGTGCCAGTAGTATCGGGGTGATGAACACTGAAGCTTTCTTT. This encodes CASSIGVMNTEAFF.

The gene calls are TRBV3-1 (or the pseudogene TRBV3-2) and TRBJ2-1; D remains unclear. The CDR3 runs to 14 residues. The V gene lost 0 bases and the J gene lost 4 bases, with 7 bases spanning the gap. Germline V gene data show CDR1 as LGHDT and CDR2 as YNNKEL (reference sequence). CDR3 sequence: CASSQDVLYNEQFF. The CDR3 nucleotides read TGTGCCAGCAGCCAAGACGTACTTTACAATGAGCAGTTCTTC.